The clone carrying this T cell receptor (beta chain) has a handful of counts. Its antigen remains unknown. The data were taken from a study of beta chain features in type 1 diabetes. Sequencing targeted expressed TCRB transcripts, as all isolated RNA had been reverse transcribed. This table comes from immunoSEQ multiplex PCR, and its TCRdb copy is limited to in-frame clones, with some not included. The table has under 900,000 clones, roughly a sixth seen once. General study points: It was not settled here whether HLA type affects TCRB rearrangement. Shortening that was moderate but significant affected the TCRB CDR3s of Type 1 diabetes patients in all four CD4+ subsets.

Sequenced: naive CD4+ T cells from blood. The TCR originated in a woman between 18 and 30 years old in good health.

The CDR3 reads CASSLGGLAGDEQYF. CDR3 nucleotide sequence: TGTGCCAGCAGCTTGGGGGGACTAGCGGGAGACGAGCAGTACTTC. The rearrangement links TRBV5-4 to TRBJ2-7, with 14 nucleotides matching TRBD2. The V gene end was trimmed by 0 bases and the J gene end by 5 bases; junction bases not matched to a gene: 1. Germline V gene lookup returns CDR1 SGHNT and CDR2 YYREEE (reference sequence). CDR3 length: 15 residues.